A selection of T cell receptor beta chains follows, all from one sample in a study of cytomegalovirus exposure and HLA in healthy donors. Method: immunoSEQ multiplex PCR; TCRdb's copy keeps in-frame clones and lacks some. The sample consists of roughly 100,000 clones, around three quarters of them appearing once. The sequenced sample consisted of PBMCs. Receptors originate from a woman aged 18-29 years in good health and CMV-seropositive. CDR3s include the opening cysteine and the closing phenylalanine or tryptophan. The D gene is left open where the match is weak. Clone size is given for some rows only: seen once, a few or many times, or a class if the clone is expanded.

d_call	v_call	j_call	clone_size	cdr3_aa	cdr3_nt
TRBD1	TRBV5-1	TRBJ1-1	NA	CASSLRPFGTGNTEAFF	TGCGCCAGCAGCTTAAGACCTTTTGGGACAGGGAACACTGAAGCTTTCTTT
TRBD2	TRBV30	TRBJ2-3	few	CAWSVGLLADTQYF	TGTGCCTGGAGTGTCGGATTACTAGCGGATACGCAGTATTTT
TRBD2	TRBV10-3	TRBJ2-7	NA	CAISEGGGRNYEQYF	TGTGCCATCAGTGAAGGTGGCGGGAGGAACTACGAGCAGTACTTC
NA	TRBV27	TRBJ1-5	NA	CASSADGVGNQPQHF	TGTGCCAGCAGTGCAGACGGGGTCGGCAATCAGCCCCAGCATTTT
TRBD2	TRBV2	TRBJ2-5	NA	CAIGLAGTPETQYF	TGTGCCATAGGACTAGCGGGTACCCCAGAGACCCAGTACTTC
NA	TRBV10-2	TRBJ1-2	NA	CASSESGPNYGYTF	TGCGCCAGCAGTGAGTCGGGGCCTAACTATGGCTACACCTTC
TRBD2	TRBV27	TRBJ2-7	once	CATGTSGYYEQYF	TGTGCCACGGGCACTAGCGGGTACTACGAGCAGTACTTC
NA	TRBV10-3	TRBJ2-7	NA	CAISDGGSGEQYF	TGTGCCATCAGTGATGGTGGGAGTGGCGAGCAGTACTTC
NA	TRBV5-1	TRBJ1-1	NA	CASSSMTGGANTEAFF	TGCGCCAGCAGCTCCATGACGGGGGGCGCGAACACTGAAGCTTTCTTT
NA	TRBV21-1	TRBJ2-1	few	CASSKVCRSSGLNNEQFF	TGTGCCAGCAGCAAAGTGTGTCGATCTAGCGGGCTGAACAATGAGCAGTTCTTC
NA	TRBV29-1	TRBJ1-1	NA	CSVDSSVTEAFF	TGCAGCGTTGATTCCTCGGTCACTGAAGCTTTCTTT
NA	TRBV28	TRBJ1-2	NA	CASSPTVNYGYTF	TGTGCCAGCAGCCCGACAGTAAACTATGGCTACACCTTC
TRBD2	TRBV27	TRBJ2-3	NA	CASSIAGSTDTQYF	TGTGCCAGCTCCATAGCGGGATCCACAGATACGCAGTATTTT
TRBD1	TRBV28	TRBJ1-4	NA	CASRPPLGQGDEKLFF	TGTGCCAGCAGACCCCCCTTGGGACAGGGAGATGAAAAACTGTTTTTT
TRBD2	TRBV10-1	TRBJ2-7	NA	CASSEFRTSGAYEQYF	TGCGCCAGCAGTGAGTTCCGGACTAGCGGGGCTTACGAGCAGTACTTC
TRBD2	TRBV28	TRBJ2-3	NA	CASSELTSGRKDTQYF	TGTGCCAGCAGCGAACTGACTAGCGGGAGAAAAGATACGCAGTATTTT
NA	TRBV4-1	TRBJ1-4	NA	CASSQDWTVGEKLFF	TGCGCCAGCAGCCAAGATTGGACAGTAGGTGAAAAACTGTTTTTT
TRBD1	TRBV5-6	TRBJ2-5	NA	CASSLRAGGGETQYF	TGTGCCAGCAGCCTCCGGGCAGGGGGCGGAGAGACCCAGTACTTC
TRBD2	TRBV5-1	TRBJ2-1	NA	CASSLKVASGSWSYNEQFF	TGCGCCAGCAGCTTGAAGGTAGCTAGCGGGAGTTGGTCCTACAATGAGCAGTTCTTC
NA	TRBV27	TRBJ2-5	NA	CASSYRPIVRASETQYF	TGTGCCAGCAGTTACCGCCCAATAGTTAGAGCTAGTGAGACCCAGTACTTC
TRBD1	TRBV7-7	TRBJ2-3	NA	CASSLDRGADTQYF	TGTGCTAGCAGCTTAGACAGGGGCGCAGATACGCAGTATTTT
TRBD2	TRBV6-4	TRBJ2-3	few	CASSPGGGDTQYF	TGTGCCAGCAGCCCGGGAGGAGGGGATACGCAGTATTTT
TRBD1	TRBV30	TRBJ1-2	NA	CAWSVGGLGQLYGYTF	TGTGCCTGGAGTGTGGGTGGCTTGGGACAGCTCTATGGCTACACCTTC
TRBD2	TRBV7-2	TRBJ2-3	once	CASSLRALAADTQYF	TGTGCCAGCAGCTTACGGGCCCTAGCGGCAGATACGCAGTATTTT
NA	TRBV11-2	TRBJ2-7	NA	CASSLGTGSAQYF	TGTGCCAGCAGCTTAGGAACAGGGTCGGCGCAGTACTTC
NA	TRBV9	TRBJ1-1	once	CASSVLENTEAFF	TGTGCCAGCAGCGTATTAGAGAACACTGAAGCTTTCTTT
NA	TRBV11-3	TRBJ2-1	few	CASSLGIERGYNEQFF	TGTGCCAGCAGCTTAGGGATCGAACGGGGGTACAATGAGCAGTTCTTC
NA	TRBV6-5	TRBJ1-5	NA	CASSRLGGPNQPQHF	TGTGCCAGCAGCCGACTGGGGGGTCCCAATCAGCCCCAGCATTTT
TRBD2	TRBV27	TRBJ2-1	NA	CASLPAGDNEQFF	TGTGCCAGCCTCCCAGCGGGGGACAATGAGCAGTTCTTC
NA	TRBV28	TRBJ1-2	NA	CASADSYGYTF	TGTGCCAGCGCGGATAGTTATGGCTACACCTTC
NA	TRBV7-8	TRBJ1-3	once	CASSLNTGSGNTIYF	TGTGCCAGCAGCTTAAACACAGGGTCTGGAAACACCATATATTTT